The sequence of this T cell receptor (beta chain) was determined in a study of CD8 T cells in ankylosing spondylitis. This CDR3 region has 14 residues. V lost 3 bases, J lost 2 bases, and 10 bases lay in between. CDR1 MGHRA and CDR2 YSYEKL come from the germline V gene. Quantitative 5'-RACE was performed with molecular barcodes, and it yielded the TCR beta libraries. MiXCR, run by TCRdb on the 5' RACE reads, gives a single entry per CDR3 protein. The table has over 150,000 distinct CDR3 sequences, about 13% seen once. This clonotype was obtained from a male donor with ankylosing spondylitis or in good health (not recorded which). Specimen: blood, either unsorted or a sorted T cell fraction (not recorded which). V and J are TRBV4-1 and TRBJ1-1; D is undetermined. The CDR3 reads CASSQATLNTEAFF. The CDR3 DNA reads as TGCGCCAGCAGCCAGGCCACGCTTAACACTGAAGCTTTCTTT.